This T cell receptor (beta chain) was documented in a study of blood T cell repertoires in COVID-19. Study summary: COVID-19 samples, acute and convalescent, were from the United States, Italy and Spain. PBMCs, B-cell-depleted T cells, or T cells were the source of the cDNA or gDNA that made up the material.

From germline, CDR1 is MNHNS and CDR2 SASEGT. The ends were cut back, 3 bases at V and 0 bases at J, with 9 bases in the middle. The CDR3 is 15 amino acids. Under the authors' procedure: Estimates of nucleated cell counts were drawn from the amplification of reference gene primers. This table comes from immunoSEQ multiplex PCR, and its TCRdb copy is limited to in-frame clones, with some not included. For V, J and clone size, that table is used; D and trimming come from the DNA. The profile shows tens of thousands of clones, 82% of them singletons. The rearrangement uses TRBV6-1 and TRBJ2-1; D might be TRBD2 (6 bases). Sequenced sample: peripheral blood. This TCR came from an older woman with acute or convalescent COVID-19. CDR3 residues: CASSDLGSSYNEQFF. The CDR3 DNA is TGTGCCAGCAGTGATCTCGGGAGCTCCTACAATGAGCAGTTCTTC.